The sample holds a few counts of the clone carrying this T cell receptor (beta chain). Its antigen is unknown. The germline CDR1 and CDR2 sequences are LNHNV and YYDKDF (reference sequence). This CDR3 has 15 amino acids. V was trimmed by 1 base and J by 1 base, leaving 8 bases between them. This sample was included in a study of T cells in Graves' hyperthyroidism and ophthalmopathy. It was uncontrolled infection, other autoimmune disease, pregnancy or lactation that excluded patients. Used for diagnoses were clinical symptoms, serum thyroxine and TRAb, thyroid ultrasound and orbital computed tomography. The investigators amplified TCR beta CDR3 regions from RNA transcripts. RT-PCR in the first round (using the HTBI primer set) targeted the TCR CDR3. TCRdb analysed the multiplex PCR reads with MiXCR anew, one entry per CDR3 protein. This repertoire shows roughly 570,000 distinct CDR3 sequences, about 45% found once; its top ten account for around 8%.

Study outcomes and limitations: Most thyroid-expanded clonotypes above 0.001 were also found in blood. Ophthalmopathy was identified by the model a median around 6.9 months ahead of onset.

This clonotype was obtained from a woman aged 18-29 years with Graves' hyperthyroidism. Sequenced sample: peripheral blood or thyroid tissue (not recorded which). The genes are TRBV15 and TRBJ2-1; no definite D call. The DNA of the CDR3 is TGTGCCACCAGCAGAGCGCGTCAGTCCTACAATGAGCAGTTCTTC. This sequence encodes CATSRARQSYNEQFF. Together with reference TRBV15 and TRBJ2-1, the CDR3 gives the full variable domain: DAMVIQNPRYQVTQFGKPVTLSCSQTLNHNVMYWYQQKSSQAPKLLFHYYDKDFNNEADTPDNFQSRRPNTSFCFLDIRSPGLGDTAMYLCATSRARQSYNEQFFGPGTRLTVL.